This T cell receptor (beta chain) stems from a study of spatial heterogeneity in lung cancer. This clonotype was recorded only once. Because this beta chain is a stray read in a library intended to capture alpha chains, its abundance should not be given much weight. MiXCR was run by TCRdb on the 5' RACE reads, yielding one entry per CDR3 protein. The table lists about 1,100 distinct CDR3 sequences, 44% of them singletons. Time point here: blood at routine non-recurrence follow-up after resection. Sequencing of whole RNA from tumor, nontumor lung or frozen PBMC involved no sorting. Germline CDR1 ENHRY, CDR2 SYGVKD. The CDR3 runs to 15 residues. Unmatched junction bases numbered 6, after V lost 6 bases and J lost 0 bases.

The material was PBMCs, obtained at follow-up. This TCR was sampled from a female donor with early-stage non-small cell lung cancer. The chain is built from TRBV10-3 and TRBJ2-7, with 9 bases identical to TRBD2. CDR3 coding DNA: TGTGCCATCAGGGGGACTAGCCAGAGCTCCTACGAGCAGTACTTC. Residues: CAIRGTSQSSYEQYF.